This record covers a single TCR beta chain. No antigen is known for it. Researchers took blood at baseline, on cycle 4 day 1, and on cycle 7 day 1. The sample comes from a study of OX40 agonist ivuxolimab in advanced cancers. Germline CDR1 reads SGHNT; CDR2 reads YYREEE (reference sequence). The V and J ends lost 3 bases and 5 bases respectively, with 5 bases between them. CDR3 length: 12 residues. Notes on the study in general: On average, CD8+ T cells showed a greater number of expanded clones than CD4+. Clonal expansion was among the lowest in partial responders at 0.1-3.0 mg/kg, especially CD8+.

Method: immunoSEQ multiplex PCR; TCRdb's copy keeps in-frame clones and lacks some. Of about 35,000 clones in the sample, roughly 85% were seen once. The chain is built from TRBV5-4 and TRBJ2-2; no definite D call. This specimen was CD4+ or CD8+ T cells sorted from blood, taken in a trial of the OX40 agonist ivuxolimab. The source of this sequence is an adult with an advanced solid tumor such as melanoma, head and neck, liver or kidney cancer. CDR3 DNA sequence: TGTGCCAGCAGCTCGCTTACCGGGGAGCTGTTTTTT. Its translation is CASSSLTGELFF.